Below, 24 T cell receptor beta chains from the same sample are listed, as sequenced in a study of cytomegalovirus exposure and HLA in healthy donors (dated by TCRdb to the late 2010s). The library was generated by the immunoSEQ multiplex PCR assay. For the multiplex PCR, a mixture combining 60 forward primers for TCR Vbeta segments and 13 reverse primers for TCR Jbeta segments was used. This is the immuneACCESS table as TCRdb keeps it, with only in-frame sequences that have V and J called. A part of the clones is gone; compared with another copy, unresolved V genes explain less than half, and the rest is unexplained. The sample contains some 270,000 clones, around 90% of them found a single time. About 1.7% of the sample comes from the top ten. The sample was PBMCs. The receptors stem from a girl aged 2 to 10 in good health and CMV-seronegative.

This clone was seen a handful of times. The chain recombines TRBV2 with TRBJ2-7, with D possibly TRBD2 on 5 matching bases. Trimming removed 6 bases at V and 0 bases at J, with 12 bases between. The V gene's germline CDR1 is SNHLY and CDR2 FYNNEI. This CDR3 is 14 amino acids long. The DNA for the CDR3 is TGTGCCAGCAGCTTCGGGCGGGCCTCCTACGAGCAGTACTTC. This encodes CASSFGRASYEQYF.

The chain is built from TRBV18 and TRBJ2-7; TRBD1 aligns across 8 bases. The CDR3 spans 15 residues. Trimming at V came to 5 bases and at J to 0 bases, leaving 6 bases not matched to a gene. Germline values: CDR1 KGHSH, CDR2 LQKENI. CDR3 in DNA: TGTGCCAGCTCAGCTCGACAGGGGAGCTCCTACGAGCAGTACTTC. This codes for CASSARQGSSYEQYF.

The rearrangement joins TRBV6-6 to TRBJ2-1, with D possibly being TRBD2 (6 bases). Germline lookup yields CDR1 MNHNY and CDR2 SVGAGI (reference sequence). The CDR3 runs to 12 residues. The ends were cut back, 6 bases at V and 9 bases at J, with 12 bases in the middle. The CDR3 is CASSLPGGEQFF. Written as DNA, the CDR3 is TGTGCCAGCAGCTTACCCGGGGGTGAGCAGTTCTTC.

V and J are TRBV11-3 and TRBJ2-5; TRBD2 matches 14 bases. V shed 8 bases and J 4 bases; nucleotides not matched to a gene: 9. The CDR3 consists of 16 residues. Germline CDR1 and CDR2: SGHNT and YENEEA. The CDR3 spells CASARSTSGRVETQYF. The CDR3 nucleotides read TGTGCCAGCGCCCGATCGACTAGCGGGAGGGTAGAGACCCAGTACTTC.

The chain employs TRBV6-1 and TRBJ1-5, with 7 positions matching TRBD1. The junction had 13 bases not matched to a gene; V was cut back by 10 bases and J by 7 bases. The CDR3 contains 14 residues. The germline V gene encodes CDR1 MNHNS and CDR2 SASEGT. CDR3 sequence (DNA): TGTGCCACTCAAGGGATGAAAGGGGGCCAGCCCCAGCATTTT. Its protein product is CATQGMKGGQPQHF.

The chain has TRBV5-5 and TRBJ1-5, with TRBD1 as a possible D gene (5 bases). Trimming pared 1 base from V and 2 bases from J, leaving 10 bases between. CDR3 size: 15 residues. From germline, CDR1 is SGHKS and CDR2 YYEKEE (reference sequence). The CDR3 DNA sequence: TGTGCCAGCAGCTTGTTTGGGGGGGGCAATCAGCCCCAGCATTTT. Protein: CASSLFGGGNQPQHF.

CDR3 nucleotide sequence: TGTGCCAGCATCCACGGACAGGGCTATGGCTACACCTTC. It encodes CASIHGQGYGYTF. The chain couples TRBV28 to TRBJ1-2, with 8 positions matching TRBD1. Germline trimming cut 7 bases from V and 4 bases from J; bases unmatched to any gene: 5. Germline V gene data show CDR1 as MDHEN and CDR2 as SYDVKM. The CDR3 has 13 residues.

The genes are TRBV11-2 and TRBJ1-1; 7 nucleotides match TRBD1. The CDR3 covers 14 residues. The germline CDR1 and CDR2 sequences are SGHAT and FQNNGV. Unmatched junction bases numbered 3, after V lost 1 base and J lost 4 bases. CDR3 protein: CASSLGQGATEAFF. The CDR3 DNA follows: TGTGCCAGCAGCTTAGGACAGGGAGCCACTGAAGCTTTCTTT. Drawing the rest from reference TRBV11-2 and TRBJ1-1, the complete variable domain is EAGVAQSPRYKIIEKRQSVAFWCNPISGHATLYWYQQILGQGPKLLIQFQNNGVVDDSQLPKDRFSAERLKGVDSTLKIQPAKLEDSAVYLCASSLGQGATEAFFGQGTRLTVV.

The rearrangement uses TRBV5-1 and TRBJ2-5; TRBD2 might be the D (6 bases). Trimming removed 4 bases from V and 4 bases from J, with 14 bases in between. Germline V gives CDR1 SGHRS, CDR2 YFSETQ. The CDR3 has 14 residues. The CDR3 is CASSPGLLGETQYF. CDR3 DNA: TGCGCCAGCAGCCCGGGACTTTTGGGAGAGACCCAGTACTTC.

The chain carries TRBV2 and TRBJ2-5; 9 positions agree with TRBD1. The J call is doubtful: the DNA matches TRBJ2-7 better. The CDR3 is 15 amino acids. CDR1 SNHLY and CDR2 FYNNEI come from the germline V gene. The CDR3 protein is CASIQTGTGSGEQYF. The DNA of the CDR3 is TGTGCCAGCATTCAGACCGGGACAGGGTCTGGCGAGCAGTACTTC.

The rearrangement links TRBV11-2 to TRBJ1-2; D is possibly TRBD1 (5 bases). In germline, CDR1 is SGHAT, CDR2 FQNNGV. V was pared by 5 bases and J by 2 bases, with 15 bases between. The CDR3 consists of 15 residues. The CDR3 protein is CASSTRGPANYGYTF. CDR3 DNA: TGTGCCAGCAGCACGCGGGGACCGGCAAACTATGGCTACACCTTC.

The V call is TRBV30, the J call TRBJ1-2; no firm D call. Trimming pared 3 bases from V and 5 bases from J, leaving 10 bases between. Germline loops: CDR1 GTSNPN, CDR2 SVGIG (reference sequence). The CDR3 is 12 residues long. The CDR3 region is CAWSPRRYGYTF. The CDR3 DNA reads TGTGCCTGGAGCCCCCGCAGGTATGGCTACACCTTC.

The V call is TRBV5-1, the J call TRBJ2-7, with D possibly TRBD2 on 6 matching bases. Germline CDR1 reads SGHRS; CDR2 reads YFSETQ. CDR3 size: 15 residues. The ends were cut back, 4 bases at V and 0 bases at J, with 14 bases in the middle. For the CDR3, the DNA is TGCGCCAGCAGCCGGGACTGGCAGAGCTCCTACGAGCAGTACTTC. This encodes CASSRDWQSSYEQYF.

The J gene is TRBJ2-3, the V gene TRBV7-8; the match to TRBD2 covers 11 bases. Germline V gene data show CDR1 as SGHVS and CDR2 as FQNEAQ. The CDR3 is 16 residues long. V lost 4 bases to trimming and J lost 1 base; unmatched junction nucleotides: 4. CDR3 residues: CASSSGLAGGTDTQYF. In DNA, the CDR3 is TGTGCCAGCAGCTCTGGACTAGCGGGTGGCACAGATACGCAGTATTTT.

The chain carries TRBV5-1 and TRBJ1-1; D gene unclear. Trimming shortened V by 1 base and J by 1 base, and 11 bases separated the two germline ends. CDR3 length: 15 residues. In germline, CDR1 is SGHRS, CDR2 YFSETQ. In DNA, the CDR3 is TGCGCCAGCAGCTTGTTTGGGCAGGAGAACACTGAAGCTTTCTTT. Translated: CASSLFGQENTEAFF.

The chain recombines TRBV15 with TRBJ2-7; TRBD2 matches at 9 bases. The CDR3 is made up of 17 amino acids. V was pared by 0 bases and J by 2 bases, with 8 bases of the junction left unmatched. Germline CDR1 and CDR2: LNHNV and YYDKDF (reference sequence). CDR3 in DNA: TGTGCCACCAGCAGAGACTGGAGGGCTAGCGGGACCTACGAGCAGTACTTC. It specifies CATSRDWRASGTYEQYF. Together with reference TRBV15 and TRBJ2-7, the CDR3 gives the full variable domain: DAMVIQNPRYQVTQFGKPVTLSCSQTLNHNVMYWYQQKSSQAPKLLFHYYDKDFNNEADTPDNFQSRRPNTSFCFLDIRSPGLGDTAMYLCATSRDWRASGTYEQYFGPGTRLTVT.

Here the CDR3 DNA reads TGTGCCAGCAGCGTAGATTCCCGGGACAGGGGGCTGGCTGGGGCCAACGTCCTGACTTTC. This codes for CASSVDSRDRGLAGANVLTF. The J gene is TRBJ2-6, the V gene TRBV9; 12 bases line up with TRBD1. Germline values: CDR1 SGDLS, CDR2 YYNGEE. The V and J ends lost 0 bases and 2 bases, in that order; junction bases with no gene match: 9. The CDR3 length is 20 residues.

J is TRBJ1-2 and V is TRBV9; no clear D. Trimming removed 3 bases at V and 6 bases at J, with 12 bases between. This CDR3 is 13 amino acids long. Germline CDR1 is SGDLS and CDR2 is YYNGEE. DNA of the CDR3: TGTGCCAGCAGCGGTTTCGTGGCGGATGGCTACACCTTC. It translates to CASSGFVADGYTF. Based on the CDR3 plus reference TRBV9 and TRBJ1-2, the full variable domain is DSGVTQTPKHLITATGQRVTLRCSPRSGDLSVYWYQQSLDQGLQFLIQYYNGEERAKGNILERFSAQQFPDLHSELNLSSLELGDSALYFCASSGFVADGYTFGSGTRLTVV.

This sequence joins TRBV11-2 and TRBJ2-1; the match to TRBD2 covers 8 bases. Germline CDR1 reads SGHAT; CDR2 reads FQNNGV. The CDR3 sequence is 16 residues long. With V trimmed by 2 bases and J by 0 bases, 3 bases remained unmatched. The CDR3 reads CASSLLAGASYNEQFF. The CDR3 nucleotides read TGTGCCAGCAGCTTACTAGCGGGCGCCTCCTACAATGAGCAGTTCTTC. Complete variable domain (other parts from reference TRBV11-2 and TRBJ2-1): EAGVAQSPRYKIIEKRQSVAFWCNPISGHATLYWYQQILGQGPKLLIQFQNNGVVDDSQLPKDRFSAERLKGVDSTLKIQPAKLEDSAVYLCASSLLAGASYNEQFFGPGTRLTVL.

This rearrangement joins TRBV7-6 to TRBJ2-7; 10 bases align to TRBD2. CDR1 SGHVS and CDR2 FNYEAQ come from the germline V gene. V shed 2 bases and J 2 bases; nucleotides not matched to a gene: 6. The CDR3 has 16 amino acids. The CDR3 coding sequence is TGTGCCAGCAGCTTAACTGAAACTAGCGGGACCTACGAGCAGTACTTC. Protein: CASSLTETSGTYEQYF.

The V gene is TRBV27, the J gene TRBJ1-2; the match to TRBD1 covers 7 bases. After removal of 3 bases from V and 8 bases from J, the junction contained 6 bases not matched to a gene. The CDR3 contains 13 residues. The germline CDR1 and CDR2 sequences are MNHEY and SMNVEV (reference sequence). The DNA for the CDR3 is TGTGCCAGCAGTTTTGACAGGGATGGCGGCTACACCTTC. Protein: CASSFDRDGGYTF.

The chain recombines TRBV5-1 with TRBJ2-1; 13 bases fit TRBD2. Germline lookup yields CDR1 SGHRS and CDR2 YFSETQ. The V gene end was trimmed by 5 bases and the J gene end by 7 bases; junction bases not matched to a gene: 6. The CDR3 has 15 amino acids. CDR3: CASRLAGGPPNEQFF. CDR3 nucleotide sequence: TGCGCCAGCAGACTAGCGGGAGGGCCGCCTAATGAGCAGTTCTTC. Full variable domain (outside the CDR3, taken from reference TRBV5-1 and TRBJ2-1): KAGVTQTPRYLIKTRGQQVTLSCSPISGHRSVSWYQQTPGQGLQFLFEYFSETQRNKGNFPGRFSGRQFSNSRSEMNVSTLELGDSALYLCASRLAGGPPNEQFFGPGTRLTVL.

The chain joins TRBV5-4 to TRBJ2-7; 12 nucleotides line up with TRBD1. This CDR3 spans 16 amino acids. Trimming at V came to 0 bases and at J to 3 bases, leaving 4 bases not matched to a gene. Germline V gene data show CDR1 as SGHNT and CDR2 as YYREEE (reference sequence). Here the CDR3 DNA reads TGTGCCAGCAGCTTGGCGGGACAGGGGGCGATCTACGAGCAGTACTTC. This encodes CASSLAGQGAIYEQYF.

This clone was recorded only once. The V call is TRBV5-1, the J call TRBJ1-2, with 7 bases matching TRBD1. The V gene's germline CDR1 is SGHRS and CDR2 YFSETQ. The CDR3 has 17 residues. With V trimmed by 4 bases and J by 0 bases, 12 bases remained unmatched. The chain's CDR3 is CASSQQGVLGANYGYTF. The DNA of the CDR3 is TGCGCCAGCAGCCAGCAGGGGGTCTTGGGTGCTAACTATGGCTACACCTTC. The complete variable domain, with remaining parts taken from reference TRBV5-1 and TRBJ1-2, reads KAGVTQTPRYLIKTRGQQVTLSCSPISGHRSVSWYQQTPGQGLQFLFEYFSETQRNKGNFPGRFSGRQFSNSRSEMNVSTLELGDSALYLCASSQQGVLGANYGYTFGSGTRLTVV.